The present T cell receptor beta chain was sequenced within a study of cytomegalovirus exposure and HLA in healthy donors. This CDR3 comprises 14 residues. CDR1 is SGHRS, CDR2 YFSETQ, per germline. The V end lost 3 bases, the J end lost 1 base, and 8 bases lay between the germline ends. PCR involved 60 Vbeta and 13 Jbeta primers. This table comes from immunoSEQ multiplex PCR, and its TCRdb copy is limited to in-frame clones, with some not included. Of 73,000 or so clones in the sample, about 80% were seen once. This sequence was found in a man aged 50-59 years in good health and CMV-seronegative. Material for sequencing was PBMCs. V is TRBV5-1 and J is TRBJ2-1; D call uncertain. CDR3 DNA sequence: TGCGCCAGCAGCTCCGGCGGATCCTACAATGAGCAGTTCTTC. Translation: CASSSGGSYNEQFF. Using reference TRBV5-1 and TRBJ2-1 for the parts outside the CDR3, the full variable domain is KAGVTQTPRYLIKTRGQQVTLSCSPISGHRSVSWYQQTPGQGLQFLFEYFSETQRNKGNFPGRFSGRQFSNSRSEMNVSTLELGDSALYLCASSSGGSYNEQFFGPGTRLTVL.